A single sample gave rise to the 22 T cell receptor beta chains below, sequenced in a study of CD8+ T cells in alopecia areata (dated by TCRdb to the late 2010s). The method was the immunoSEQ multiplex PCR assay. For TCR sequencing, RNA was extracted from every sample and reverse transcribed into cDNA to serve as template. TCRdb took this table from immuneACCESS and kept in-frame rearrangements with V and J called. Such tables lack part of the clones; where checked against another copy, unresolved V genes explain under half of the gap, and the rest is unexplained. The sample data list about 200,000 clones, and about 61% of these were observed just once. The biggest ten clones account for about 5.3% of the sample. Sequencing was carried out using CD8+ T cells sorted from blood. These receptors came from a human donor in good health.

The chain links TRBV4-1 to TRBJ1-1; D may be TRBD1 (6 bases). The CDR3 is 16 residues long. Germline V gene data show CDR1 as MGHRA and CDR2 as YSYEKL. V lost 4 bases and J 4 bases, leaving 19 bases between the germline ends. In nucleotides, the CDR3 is TGCGCCAGCAGCCTTACGCCCGAGTTAGGGGGCACTGAAGCTTTCTTT. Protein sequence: CASSLTPELGGTEAFF.

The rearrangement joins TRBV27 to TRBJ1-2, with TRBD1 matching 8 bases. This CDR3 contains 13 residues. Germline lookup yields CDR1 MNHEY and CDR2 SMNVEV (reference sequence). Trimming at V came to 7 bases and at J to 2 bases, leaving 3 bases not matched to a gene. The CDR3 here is CASKTGGNYGYTF. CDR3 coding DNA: TGTGCCAGCAAAACAGGGGGAAACTATGGCTACACCTTC.

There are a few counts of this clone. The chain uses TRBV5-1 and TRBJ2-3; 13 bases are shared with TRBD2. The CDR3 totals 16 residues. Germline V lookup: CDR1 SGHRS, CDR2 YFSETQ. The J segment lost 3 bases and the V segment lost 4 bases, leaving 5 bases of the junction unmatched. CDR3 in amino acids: CASSRGTSGITDTQYF. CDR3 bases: TGCGCCAGCAGCCGCGGGACTAGCGGGATTACAGATACGCAGTATTTT.

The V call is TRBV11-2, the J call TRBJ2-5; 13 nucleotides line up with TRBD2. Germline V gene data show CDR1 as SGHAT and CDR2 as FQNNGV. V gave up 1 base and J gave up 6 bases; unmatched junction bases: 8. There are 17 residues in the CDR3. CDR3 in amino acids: CASSLVPTSGGAKTQYF. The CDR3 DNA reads TGTGCCAGCAGCTTAGTCCCCACTAGCGGGGGGGCCAAGACCCAGTACTTC. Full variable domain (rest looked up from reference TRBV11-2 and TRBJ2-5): EAGVAQSPRYKIIEKRQSVAFWCNPISGHATLYWYQQILGQGPKLLIQFQNNGVVDDSQLPKDRFSAERLKGVDSTLKIQPAKLEDSAVYLCASSLVPTSGGAKTQYFGPGTRLLVL.

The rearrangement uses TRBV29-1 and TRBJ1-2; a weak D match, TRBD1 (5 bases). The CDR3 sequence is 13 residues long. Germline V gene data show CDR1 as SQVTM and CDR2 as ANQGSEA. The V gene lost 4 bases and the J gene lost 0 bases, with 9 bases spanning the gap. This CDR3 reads CSVAGDSNYGYTF. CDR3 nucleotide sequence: TGCAGCGTTGCTGGGGACTCTAACTATGGCTACACCTTC.

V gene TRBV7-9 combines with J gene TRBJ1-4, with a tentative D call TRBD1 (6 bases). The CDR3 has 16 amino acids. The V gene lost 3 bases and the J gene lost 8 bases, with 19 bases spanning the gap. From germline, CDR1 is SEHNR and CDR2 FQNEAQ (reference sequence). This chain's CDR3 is CASSLTGNTRGEKLFF. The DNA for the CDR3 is TGTGCCAGCAGCTTGACAGGAAACACAAGAGGGGAAAAACTGTTTTTT.

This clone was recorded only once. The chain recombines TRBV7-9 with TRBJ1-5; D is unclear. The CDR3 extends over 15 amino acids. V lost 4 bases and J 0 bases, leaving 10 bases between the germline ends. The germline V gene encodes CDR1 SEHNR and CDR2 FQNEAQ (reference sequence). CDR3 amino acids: CASSSQAHSNQPQHF. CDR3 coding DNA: TGTGCCAGCAGCTCCCAGGCGCATAGCAATCAGCCCCAGCATTTT.

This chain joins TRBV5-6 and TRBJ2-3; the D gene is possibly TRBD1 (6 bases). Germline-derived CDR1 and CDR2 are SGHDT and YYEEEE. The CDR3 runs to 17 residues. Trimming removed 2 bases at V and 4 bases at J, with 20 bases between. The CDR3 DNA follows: TGTGCCAGCAGCTTCCTACCGGGACACCAGTTGGCAGATACGCAGTATTTT. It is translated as CASSFLPGHQLADTQYF.

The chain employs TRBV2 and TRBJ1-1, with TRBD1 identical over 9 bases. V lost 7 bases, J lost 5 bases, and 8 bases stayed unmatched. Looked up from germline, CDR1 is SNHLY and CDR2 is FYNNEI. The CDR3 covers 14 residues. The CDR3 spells CASTEGQGWTEAFF. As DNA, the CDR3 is TGTGCCAGCACCGAAGGACAGGGGTGGACTGAAGCTTTCTTT.

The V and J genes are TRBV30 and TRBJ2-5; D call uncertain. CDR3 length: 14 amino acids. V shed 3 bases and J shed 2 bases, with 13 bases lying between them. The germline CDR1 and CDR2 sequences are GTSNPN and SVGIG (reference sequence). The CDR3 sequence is CAWSGRAIQETQYF. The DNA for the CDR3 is TGTGCCTGGAGCGGTCGGGCGATTCAAGAGACCCAGTACTTC.

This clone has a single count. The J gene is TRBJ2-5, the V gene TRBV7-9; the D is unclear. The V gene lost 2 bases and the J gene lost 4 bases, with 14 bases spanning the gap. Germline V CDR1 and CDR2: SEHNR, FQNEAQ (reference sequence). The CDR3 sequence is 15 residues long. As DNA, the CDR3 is TGTGCCAGCAGCTTATTAGTAGGAAGGCTAGAGACCCAGTACTTC. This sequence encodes CASSLLVGRLETQYF.

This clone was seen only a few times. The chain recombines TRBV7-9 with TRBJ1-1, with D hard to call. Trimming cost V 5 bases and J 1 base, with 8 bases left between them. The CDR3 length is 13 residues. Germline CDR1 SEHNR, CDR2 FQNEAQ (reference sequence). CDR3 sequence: CASSPRPNTEAFF. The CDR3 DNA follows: TGTGCCAGCAGCCCCCGTCCGAACACTGAAGCTTTCTTT.

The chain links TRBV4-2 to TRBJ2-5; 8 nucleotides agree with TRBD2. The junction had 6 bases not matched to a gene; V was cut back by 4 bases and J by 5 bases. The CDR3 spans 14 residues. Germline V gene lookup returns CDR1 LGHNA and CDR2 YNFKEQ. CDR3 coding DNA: TGTGCCAGCAGCCTCCCGGGGGGGACGGAGACCCAGTACTTC. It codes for CASSLPGGTETQYF.

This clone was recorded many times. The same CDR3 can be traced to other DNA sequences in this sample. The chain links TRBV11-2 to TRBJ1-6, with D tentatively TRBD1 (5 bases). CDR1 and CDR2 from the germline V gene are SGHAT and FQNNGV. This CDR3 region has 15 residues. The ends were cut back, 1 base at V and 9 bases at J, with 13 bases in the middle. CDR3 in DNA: TGTGCCAGCAGCTTAGGTCAGGGATATCGTTCACCCCTCCACTTT. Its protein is CASSLGQGYRSPLHF.

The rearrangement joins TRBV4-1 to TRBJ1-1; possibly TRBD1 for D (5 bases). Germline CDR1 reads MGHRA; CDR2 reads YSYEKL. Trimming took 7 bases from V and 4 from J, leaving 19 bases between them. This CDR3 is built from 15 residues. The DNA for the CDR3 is TGCGCCAGCAAAACGTCGGCGGAGGGGCCCACTGAAGCTTTCTTT. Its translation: CASKTSAEGPTEAFF.

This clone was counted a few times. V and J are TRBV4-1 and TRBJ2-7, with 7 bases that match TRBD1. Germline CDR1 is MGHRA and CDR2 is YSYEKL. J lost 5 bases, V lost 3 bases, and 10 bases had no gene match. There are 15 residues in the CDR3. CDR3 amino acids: CASSQQGKGADEQYF. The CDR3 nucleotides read TGCGCCAGCAGCCAGCAGGGGAAGGGGGCGGACGAGCAGTACTTC.

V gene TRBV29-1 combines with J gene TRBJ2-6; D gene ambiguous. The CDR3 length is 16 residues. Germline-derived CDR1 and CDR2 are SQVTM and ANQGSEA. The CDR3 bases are TGCAGTGCGATAGAGAGCCCGAGCTCTGGGGCCAACGTCCTGACTTTC. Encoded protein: CSAIESPSSGANVLTF. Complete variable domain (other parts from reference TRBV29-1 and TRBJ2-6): SAVISQKPSRDICQRGTSLTIQCQVDSQVTMMFWYRQQPGQSLTLIATANQGSEATYESGFVIDKFPISRPNLTFSTLTVSNMSPEDSSIYLCSAIESPSSGANVLTFGAGSRLTVL.

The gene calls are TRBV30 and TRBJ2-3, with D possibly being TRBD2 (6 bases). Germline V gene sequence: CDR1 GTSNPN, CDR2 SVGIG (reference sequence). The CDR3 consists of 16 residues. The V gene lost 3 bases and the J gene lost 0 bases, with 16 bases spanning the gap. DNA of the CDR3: TGTGCCTGGAGGCACGGGGCGGGATCCAGCACAGATACGCAGTATTTT. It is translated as CAWRHGAGSSTDTQYF.

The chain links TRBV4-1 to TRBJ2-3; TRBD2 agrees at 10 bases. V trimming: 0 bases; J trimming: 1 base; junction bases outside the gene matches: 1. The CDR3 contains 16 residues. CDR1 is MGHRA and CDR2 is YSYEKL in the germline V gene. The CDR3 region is CASSQETSGRTDTQYF. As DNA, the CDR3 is TGCGCCAGCAGCCAAGAGACTAGCGGGCGCACAGATACGCAGTATTTT.

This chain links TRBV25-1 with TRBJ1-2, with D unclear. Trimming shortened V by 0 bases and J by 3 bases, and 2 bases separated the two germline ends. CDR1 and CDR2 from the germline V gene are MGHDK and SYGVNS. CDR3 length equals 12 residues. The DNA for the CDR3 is TGTGCCAGCAGTGAATACTACTATGGCTACACCTTC. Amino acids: CASSEYYYGYTF.

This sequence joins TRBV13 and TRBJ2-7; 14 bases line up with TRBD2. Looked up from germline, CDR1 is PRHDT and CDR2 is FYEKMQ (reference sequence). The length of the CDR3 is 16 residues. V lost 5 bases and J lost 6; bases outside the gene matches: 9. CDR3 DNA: TGTGCCAGCAGCGAGACTAGCGGGGGGGCAGCGGGCGAGCAGTACTTC. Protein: CASSETSGGAAGEQYF.

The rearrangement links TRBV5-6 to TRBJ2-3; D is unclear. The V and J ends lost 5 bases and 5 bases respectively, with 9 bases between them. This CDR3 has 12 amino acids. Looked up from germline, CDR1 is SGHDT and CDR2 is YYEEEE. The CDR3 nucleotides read TGTGCCAGCAGGGTGACGGGAGATACGCAGTATTTT. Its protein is CASRVTGDTQYF.